What follows are 26 T cell receptor beta chains derived from one specimen sequenced in a study of blood T cell repertoires in COVID-19 (dated by TCRdb to about 2020). The library came from the immunoSEQ multiplex PCR assay. Drawn from immuneACCESS, this table holds only the in-frame rearrangements with V and J called that TCRdb kept. Clones are partly lost; checked studies trace under half to an unresolved V gene and leave the rest unexplained. The table for this sample lists roughly 280,000 clones; around nine tenths of them were counted only once. Of the sample, 2% to 2.5% falls within the top ten clones. Sequencing was done on a sample of peripheral blood. All receptors come from a man over 45 with acute or convalescent COVID-19.

The chain couples TRBV27 to TRBJ2-1; TRBD2 agrees at 7 bases. Trimming removed 2 bases from V and 2 bases from J; junction bases left unmatched: 3. The CDR3 consists of 15 residues. The V gene's germline CDR1 is MNHEY and CDR2 SMNVEV (reference sequence). For the CDR3, the DNA is TGTGCCAGCAGTTTAAGACGGGGGGCCTACAATGAGCAGTTCTTC. Its protein product is CASSLRRGAYNEQFF.

The V and J genes are TRBV5-6 and TRBJ2-3, with 7 bases aligning to TRBD1. The junction had 3 bases not matched to a gene; V was cut back by 0 bases and J by 14 bases. The CDR3 covers 11 residues. Germline values: CDR1 SGHDT, CDR2 YYEEEE. The CDR3 DNA reads as TGTGCCAGCAGCTTGGGACAGGGCTTGTATTTT. It codes for CASSLGQGLYF.

The rearrangement links TRBV28 to TRBJ1-2; TRBD1 is a possible D gene (5 bases). Per the germline V gene, CDR1 is MDHEN and CDR2 is SYDVKM. This CDR3 contains 17 residues. Between the trimmed V and J ends, which lost 2 bases and 4 bases, there was a span of 20 bases. Here the CDR3 reads CASSLTPGAGGTYGYTF. Written as DNA, the CDR3 is TGTGCCAGCAGTTTAACACCCGGGGCCGGGGGGACCTATGGCTACACCTTC.

The chain recombines TRBV7-8 with TRBJ1-1; unclear D gene. The V gene lost 2 bases and the J gene lost 1 base, with 5 bases spanning the gap. The CDR3 is made up of 13 amino acids. CDR1 and CDR2 (germline): SGHVS, FQNEAQ. The CDR3 nucleotides are TGTGCCAGCAGCTTATGGGCGAACACTGAAGCTTTCTTT. Its protein product is CASSLWANTEAFF.

This chain joins TRBV12-5 and TRBJ2-7; 8 bases line up with TRBD1. Germline V gene data show CDR1 as LGHNT and CDR2 as FRNRAP. CDR3 length: 16 residues. V shed 7 bases, J shed 5 bases, and the junction held 16 bases outside the gene matches. The CDR3 sequence is CASALDRASAIDEQYF. CDR3 DNA sequence: TGTGCTAGTGCCTTGGACAGGGCCAGCGCAATCGACGAGCAGTACTTC.

This chain connects TRBV3-1 (or the pseudogene TRBV3-2) to TRBJ1-1; TRBD1 aligns across 7 bases. The CDR3 runs 12 residues. Trimming at V came to 5 bases and at J to 7 bases, leaving 4 bases not matched to a gene. Germline V gene data show CDR1 as LGHDT and CDR2 as YNNKEL (reference sequence). CDR3 in amino acids: CASSSWDSEAFF. The CDR3, as DNA: TGTGCCAGCAGCTCTTGGGACAGTGAAGCTTTCTTT.

This sequence joins TRBV7-9 and TRBJ1-3; D may be TRBD1 (6 bases). V shed 5 bases and J shed 4 bases, with 15 bases lying between them. CDR1 and CDR2 from the germline V gene are SEHNR and FQNEAQ (reference sequence). The CDR3 runs to 15 residues. This CDR3 reads CASSQDQGYGNTIYF. The CDR3 nucleotides are TGTGCCAGCAGCCAAGACCAGGGGTACGGAAACACCATATATTTT.

The V gene is TRBV7-6, the J gene TRBJ1-1; no clear D. CDR3 size: 14 residues. The germline CDR1 and CDR2 sequences are SGHVS and FNYEAQ. V lost 1 base, J lost 0 bases, and 6 bases lay in between. Written as DNA, the CDR3 is TGTGCCAGCAGCTTAGACAGACTGAACACTGAAGCTTTCTTT. This sequence encodes CASSLDRLNTEAFF.

The V gene is TRBV5-1, the J gene TRBJ2-7; TRBD1 is a possible D gene (5 bases). The V and J ends lost 2 bases and 3 bases respectively, with 15 bases between them. This CDR3 is 15 amino acids long. Germline-derived CDR1 and CDR2 are SGHRS and YFSETQ. CDR3 residues: CASSLGDYNLYEQYF. CDR3 sequence (DNA): TGCGCCAGCAGCTTAGGGGATTATAACCTCTACGAGCAGTACTTC.

This clone has a count of ten or more. This chain joins TRBV11-3 and TRBJ1-6, with 7 bases identical to TRBD1. This CDR3 contains 17 residues. CDR1 and CDR2 (germline): SGHNT, YENEEA. V trimming: 5 bases; J trimming: 0 bases; junction bases outside the gene matches: 7. The CDR3 here is CASSPAGGSSYNSPLHF. In nucleotides, the CDR3 is TGTGCCAGCAGCCCGGCAGGGGGGAGCTCCTATAATTCACCCCTCCACTTT.

In its sample, this clone was seen once. The chain employs TRBV5-6 and TRBJ2-5; 13 bases match TRBD2. The CDR3 is made up of 17 amino acids. Trimming at V came to 5 bases and at J to 3 bases, leaving 10 bases not matched to a gene. Per germline, CDR1 SGHDT and CDR2 YYEEEE. DNA for the CDR3: TGTGCCAGCAGGCCGACTAGCGGGGGGCGATTGGAAGAGACCCAGTACTTC. Amino acid sequence: CASRPTSGGRLEETQYF. The full variable domain, rest sourced from reference TRBV5-6 and TRBJ2-5, is DAGVTQSPTHLIKTRGQQVTLRCSPKSGHDTVSWYQQALGQGPQFIFQYYEEEERQRGNFPDRFSGHQFPNYSSELNVNALLLGDSALYLCASRPTSGGRLEETQYFGPGTRLLVL.

The chain couples TRBV5-6 to TRBJ2-1, with unresolved D. In germline, CDR1 is SGHDT, CDR2 YYEEEE. Trimming took 2 bases from V and 7 from J, leaving 10 bases between them. The CDR3 is 13 residues long. The DNA for the CDR3 is TGTGCCAGCAGCTTCTTGAATGCGAATGAGCAGTTCTTC. Protein sequence: CASSFLNANEQFF.

This chain uses TRBV6-2 or TRBV6-3 with TRBJ1-5; D ambiguous. Germline CDR1 and CDR2: MNHEY and SVGEGT. V was trimmed by 1 base and J by 10 bases, leaving 17 bases between them. This CDR3 has 15 residues. The CDR3 DNA sequence: TGTGCCAGCAGTTACTTTACCAACCGAGATGAACCCCAGCATTTT. As protein: CASSYFTNRDEPQHF.

The chain couples TRBV14 to TRBJ2-2; D perhaps matches TRBD1 (6 bases). Germline CDR1 is SGHDN and CDR2 is FVKESK. The CDR3 is made up of 16 amino acids. V was cut by 1 base and J by 4 bases, with 13 bases left in between. The CDR3 sequence: CASSQVGAQSTGELFF. CDR3 nucleotide sequence: TGTGCCAGCAGCCAAGTGGGGGCCCAATCCACCGGGGAGCTGTTTTTT.

This clone has only one observation. The rearrangement uses TRBV7-9 and TRBJ1-1; perhaps TRBD1 as D (5 bases). CDR1 and CDR2 (germline): SEHNR, FQNEAQ (reference sequence). With 4 bases removed from V and 6 bases from J, the gap between germline ends came to 18 bases. The CDR3 is 15 residues long. Written as DNA, the CDR3 is TGTGCCAGCAGCTCTCCGGGACTTCACGAGGCTGAAGCTTTCTTT. It yields the protein CASSSPGLHEAEAFF.

This chain uses TRBV2 with TRBJ1-2; maybe TRBD1 (6 bases). CDR3 length equals 13 residues. V lost 6 bases, J lost 6 bases, and 14 bases lay in between. Germline V gives CDR1 SNHLY, CDR2 FYNNEI. The CDR3 loop reads CASRGTGFDGYTF. The CDR3 DNA reads as TGTGCCAGCAGGGGAACAGGGTTCGATGGCTACACCTTC. The full variable domain, with the rest looked up from reference TRBV2 and TRBJ1-2, is EPEVTQTPSHQVTQMGQEVILRCVPISNHLYFYWYRQILGQKVEFLVSFYNNEISEKSEIFDDQFSVERPDGSNFTLKIRSTKLEDSAMYFCASRGTGFDGYTFGSGTRLTVV.

This chain uses TRBV24-1 with TRBJ2-2, with 7 bases identical to TRBD2. This CDR3 is 16 amino acids long. In germline, CDR1 is KGHDR, CDR2 SFDVKD. V lost 3 bases to trimming and J lost 7 bases; unmatched junction nucleotides: 10. CDR3 loop: CATSDRAGEKDGELFF. DNA of the CDR3: TGTGCCACCAGTGATCGGGCGGGGGAAAAGGACGGGGAGCTGTTTTTT.

V usage is TRBV10-2 and J usage is TRBJ2-3; the D gene is possibly TRBD1 (6 bases). The germline gives CDR1 WSHSY, CDR2 SAAADI. The CDR3 contains 13 residues. With 6 bases removed from V and 2 bases from J, the gap between germline ends came to 9 bases. CDR3: CASSGQNTDTQYF. CDR3 sequence (DNA): TGCGCCAGCAGCGGACAGAACACAGATACGCAGTATTTT.

The rearrangement joins TRBV2 to TRBJ1-1; D uncertain. This CDR3 comprises 15 residues. CDR1 and CDR2 from the germline V gene are SNHLY and FYNNEI. With 2 bases removed from V and 3 bases from J, the gap between germline ends came to 13 bases. CDR3 loop: CASSEQTPGDTEAFF. Here the CDR3 DNA reads TGTGCCAGCAGTGAACAGACGCCCGGGGACACTGAAGCTTTCTTT. Supplemented by reference TRBV2 and TRBJ1-1, the full variable domain reads EPEVTQTPSHQVTQMGQEVILRCVPISNHLYFYWYRQILGQKVEFLVSFYNNEISEKSEIFDDQFSVERPDGSNFTLKIRSTKLEDSAMYFCASSEQTPGDTEAFFGQGTRLTVV.

The chain employs TRBV7-9 and TRBJ2-2; 9 nucleotides match TRBD1. V dropped 2 bases and J dropped 4; count of bases not matched to a gene: 5. This CDR3 spans 16 amino acids. CDR1 SEHNR and CDR2 FQNEAQ come from the germline V gene (reference sequence). CDR3 sequence (DNA): TGTGCCAGCAGCTTAAAGGGACAGGGCACCACCGGGGAGCTGTTTTTT. It is translated as CASSLKGQGTTGELFF.

The rearrangement links TRBV11-2 to TRBJ1-5; D might be TRBD1 (6 bases). Germline CDR1 is SGHAT and CDR2 is FQNNGV. Trimming removed 5 bases from V and 0 bases from J, with 14 bases in between. This CDR3 is built from 16 residues. In DNA form, the CDR3 reads TGTGCCAGCAGCCCCATCGGGGGGCATAGCAATCAGCCCCAGCATTTT. This codes for CASSPIGGHSNQPQHF.

The genes are TRBV12-3 or TRBV12-4 and TRBJ1-5; D is uncertain. Trimming took 3 bases from V and 1 from J, leaving 4 bases between them. This CDR3 comprises 13 residues. The CDR3 region has the DNA TGTGCCAGCAGTTTCATGAGCAATCAGCCCCAGCATTTT. This gives the protein CASSFMSNQPQHF.

The V call is TRBV12-3 or TRBV12-4, the J call TRBJ1-2, with D hard to call. This CDR3 region has 13 residues. The ends were cut back, 5 bases at V and 4 bases at J, with 11 bases in the middle. The CDR3 loop is CASSPTVLYGYTF. The CDR3 DNA sequence: TGTGCCAGCAGTCCAACGGTGCTCTATGGCTACACCTTC.

The V call is TRBV19, the J call TRBJ1-5, with 11 positions matching TRBD1. In germline, CDR1 is LNHDA, CDR2 SQIVND (reference sequence). The J segment lost 3 bases and the V segment lost 5 bases, leaving 3 bases of the junction unmatched. The CDR3 is 15 residues long. Written as DNA, the CDR3 is TGTGCCAGTAGTCGGACAGGGGGCGACAATCAGCCCCAGCATTTT. It encodes CASSRTGGDNQPQHF.

In regard to this clone: One junction end does not reproduce the germline sequence, and a read error may be involved. This sample includes further DNA sequences coding for the same CDR3. The chain employs TRBV5-1 and TRBJ1-2; maybe TRBD1 (5 bases). The CDR3 has 14 amino acids. The germline V gene encodes CDR1 SGHRS and CDR2 YFSETQ. Here the CDR3 reads CASSLGARVDGYTF. The CDR3 DNA reads TGCGCCAGCAGCTTGGGGGCCAGGGTTGATGGCTACACCTTT.

The chain combines TRBV30 with TRBJ1-5; D may be TRBD1 (6 bases). The CDR3 has 13 amino acids. Germline V lookup: CDR1 GTSNPN, CDR2 SVGIG (reference sequence). Trimming stripped 1 base from V and 4 bases from J, with 8 bases between. The CDR3 spells CAWSEGVNQPQHF. In DNA form, the CDR3 reads TGTGCCTGGAGTGAGGGGGTAAATCAGCCCCAGCATTTT. Using reference TRBV30 and TRBJ1-5 for the parts outside the CDR3, the full variable domain is SQTIHQWPATLVQPVGSPLSLECTVEGTSNPNLYWYRQAAGRGLQLLFYSVGIGQISSEVPQNLSASRPQDRQFILSSKKLLLSDSGFYLCAWSEGVNQPQHFGDGTRLSIL.